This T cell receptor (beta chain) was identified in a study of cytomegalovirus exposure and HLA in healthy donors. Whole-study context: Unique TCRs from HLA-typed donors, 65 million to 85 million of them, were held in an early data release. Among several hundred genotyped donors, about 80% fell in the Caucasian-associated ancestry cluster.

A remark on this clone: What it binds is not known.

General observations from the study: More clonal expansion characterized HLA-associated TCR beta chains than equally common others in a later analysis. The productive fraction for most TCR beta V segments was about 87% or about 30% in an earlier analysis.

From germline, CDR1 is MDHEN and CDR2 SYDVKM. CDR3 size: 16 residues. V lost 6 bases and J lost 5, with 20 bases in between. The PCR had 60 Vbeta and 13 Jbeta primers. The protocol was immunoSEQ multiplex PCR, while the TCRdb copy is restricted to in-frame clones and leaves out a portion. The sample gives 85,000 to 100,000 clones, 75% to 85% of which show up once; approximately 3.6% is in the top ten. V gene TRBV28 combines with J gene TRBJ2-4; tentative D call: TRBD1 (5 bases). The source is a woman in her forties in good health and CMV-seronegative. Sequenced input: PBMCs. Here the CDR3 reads CASSPPRLDTENIQYF. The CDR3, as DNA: TGTGCCAGCAGCCCCCCTCGACTGGACACCGAAAACATTCAGTACTTC. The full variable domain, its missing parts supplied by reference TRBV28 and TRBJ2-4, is DVKVTQSSRYLVKRTGEKVFLECVQDMDHENMFWYRQDPGLGLRLIYFSYDVKMKEKGDIPEGYSVSREKKERFSLILESASTNQTSMYLCASSPPRLDTENIQYFGAGTRLSVL.